The clone carrying this T cell receptor beta chain was observed a single time. Antigen unknown. The data were obtained in a study of shared clonotypes between healthy human individuals. Study-level information: Used for every donor were three CD4 naive, three CD4 memory, two CD8 naive and one CD8 memory plate.

Study results and limitations: Expectations were that clonotype sharing among donors would be affected by sequencing depth.

It was across several immunoSEQ plates that each subset's genomic DNA was evenly split. The data were produced by immunoSEQ multiplex PCR, yet TCRdb's version contains in-frame clones alone and is incomplete. The sample carries approximately 810,000 clones, about 92% recorded once. Naive CD8 populations comprised CD45RO-negative cells positively selected for CCR7, excluding terminally differentiated effector memory CD45RA+ cells. Donors included only healthy HIV-negative adults lacking recent acute infections or vaccinations. The length of the CDR3 is 17 residues. Germline V CDR1 and CDR2: SNHLY, FYNNEI. V was pared by 6 bases and J by 0 bases, with 7 bases of the junction left unmatched.

The chain uses TRBV2 and TRBJ2-1, with TRBD2 matching 11 bases. The sequencing sample was made of naive CD8+ T cells sorted from blood. This sequence originates from a man aged 25 to 40 in good health. The CDR3 spells CASRPGLAVNSYNEQFF. CDR3 bases: TGTGCCAGCAGGCCGGGACTAGCGGTAAACTCCTACAATGAGCAGTTCTTC.